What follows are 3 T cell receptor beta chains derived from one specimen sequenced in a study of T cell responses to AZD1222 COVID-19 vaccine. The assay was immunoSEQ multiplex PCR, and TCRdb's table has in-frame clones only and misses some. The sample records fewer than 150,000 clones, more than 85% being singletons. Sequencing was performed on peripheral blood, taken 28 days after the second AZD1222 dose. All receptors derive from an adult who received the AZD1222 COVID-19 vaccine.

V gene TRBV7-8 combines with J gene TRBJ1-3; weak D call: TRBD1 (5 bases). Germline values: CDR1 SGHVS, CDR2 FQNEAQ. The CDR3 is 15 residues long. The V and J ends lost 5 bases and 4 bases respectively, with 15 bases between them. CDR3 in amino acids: CASSTRSGGGNTIYF. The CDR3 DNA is TGTGCCAGCAGCACCCGGTCGGGGGGAGGAAACACCATATATTTT.

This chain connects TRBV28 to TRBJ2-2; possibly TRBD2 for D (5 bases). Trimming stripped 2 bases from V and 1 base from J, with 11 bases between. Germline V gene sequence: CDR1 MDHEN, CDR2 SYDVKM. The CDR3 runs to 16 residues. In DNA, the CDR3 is TGTGCCAGCAGTTTAGCCGCGGCGGGGAACACCGGGGAGCTGTTTTTT. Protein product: CASSLAAAGNTGELFF.

Here the CDR3 DNA reads TGTGCCAGTAGCCTTATAAACACCGGGGAGCTGTTTTTT. Its translation: CASSLINTGELFF. The rearrangement joins TRBV19 to TRBJ2-2; no firm D call. Trimming removed 6 bases at V and 2 bases at J, with 7 bases between. Germline CDR1 reads LNHDA; CDR2 reads SQIVND (reference sequence). This CDR3 is 13 amino acids long.